The 21 T cell receptor beta chains reported below all come from one sample, sequenced in a study of T cells in Graves' hyperthyroidism and ophthalmopathy. Amplification of TCR beta CDR3 regions used RNA as the template. First-round RT-PCR of the TCR CDR3 relied on the HTBI primer set. From the multiplex PCR reads, TCRdb called clonotypes with MiXCR, one entry per CDR3 protein. The table has 250,000 to 350,000 distinct CDR3 sequences, roughly 22% seen once. The sequenced material came from blood. The receptor set was obtained from a man between 25 and 39 years old with Graves' ophthalmopathy.

This clonotype has only a few counts. This rearrangement joins TRBV9 to TRBJ2-3; perhaps TRBD1 as D (5 bases). The CDR3 loop spans 15 amino acids. Germline V gene data show CDR1 as SGDLS and CDR2 as YYNGEE. V dropped 4 bases and J dropped 2 bases, with 14 bases sitting between them. CDR3 region: CASSPPTAATDTQYF. The CDR3 region has the DNA TGTGCCAGCAGCCCCCCGACAGCAGCCACAGATACGCAGTATTTT. Together with reference TRBV9 and TRBJ2-3, the CDR3 gives the full variable domain: DSGVTQTPKHLITATGQRVTLRCSPRSGDLSVYWYQQSLDQGLQFLIQYYNGEERAKGNILERFSAQQFPDLHSELNLSSLELGDSALYFCASSPPTAATDTQYFGPGTRLTVL.

The table lists this clonotype with many counts. V gene TRBV27 combines with J gene TRBJ2-3; no reliable D call. Germline CDR1 MNHEY, CDR2 SMNVEV (reference sequence). The CDR3 sequence is 15 residues long. The V gene lost 4 bases and the J gene lost 0 bases, with 11 bases spanning the gap. The CDR3, as DNA: TGTGCCAGCAGTTACTCCAGGCTAAGCACAGATACGCAGTATTTT. Amino acids: CASSYSRLSTDTQYF.

The chain combines TRBV7-3 with TRBJ2-3, with TRBD2 matching over 15 bases. This CDR3 has 18 amino acids. J was trimmed by 0 bases and V by 5 bases; bases with no gene match: 6. CDR1 is SGHTA and CDR2 is FQGTGA in the germline V gene. In DNA form, the CDR3 reads TGTGCCAGCAGCACCGGGACTAGCGGGAGGCCGAGCACAGATACGCAGTATTTT. It encodes CASSTGTSGRPSTDTQYF.

This clonotype has more than one count but fewer than ten. This chain links TRBV19 with TRBJ2-1; 13 bases fit TRBD2. This CDR3 has 17 residues. Germline CDR1 LNHDA, CDR2 SQIVND (reference sequence). J gave up 7 bases and V 5 bases, and 11 bases lay outside the gene matches. The CDR3 sequence is CASSQGLAGAVLNEQFF. As DNA, the CDR3 is TGTGCCAGTAGTCAAGGACTAGCGGGAGCGGTCCTGAATGAGCAGTTCTTC.

In its sample, this clonotype was seen many times. The CDR3, as DNA: TGTGCCAGCTCGACCCAGGGCAGGCGGGATGGCTACACCTTC. This encodes CASSTQGRRDGYTF. The chain joins TRBV18 to TRBJ1-2, with a tentative D call TRBD1 (5 bases). V was shortened by 6 bases and J by 6 bases, with 17 bases between the two germline ends. This CDR3 contains 14 residues. Germline V gene sequence: CDR1 KGHSH, CDR2 LQKENI.

V and J are TRBV6-1 and TRBJ2-3; 11 nucleotides align to TRBD1. CDR1 is MNHNS, CDR2 SASEGT, per germline. V shed 5 bases and J 3 bases; nucleotides not matched to a gene: 10. The CDR3 has 17 residues. The CDR3 protein is CASSSSGTGGLTDTQYF. The CDR3 DNA is TGTGCCAGCAGTTCCTCAGGGACAGGGGGGTTGACAGATACGCAGTATTTT.

The J gene is TRBJ2-1, the V gene TRBV2; 10 nucleotides match TRBD1. Germline CDR1 SNHLY, CDR2 FYNNEI. Trimming removed 4 bases from V and 5 bases from J; junction bases left unmatched: 11. The CDR3 consists of 17 residues. The CDR3 DNA follows: TGTGCCAGCAGTGGCCGGGACAGGGGACTTTTTGACAATGAGCAGTTCTTC. Amino acid sequence: CASSGRDRGLFDNEQFF.

The chain carries TRBV6-2 or TRBV6-3 and TRBJ1-2, with 8 bases lining up with TRBD1. The CDR3 runs to 14 residues. V trimming: 6 bases; J trimming: 4 bases; junction bases outside the gene matches: 7. Per germline, CDR1 MNHEY and CDR2 SVGEGT. This CDR3 reads CASSQKQGGYGYTF. The CDR3 DNA sequence: TGTGCCAGCAGCCAAAAACAGGGGGGCTATGGCTACACCTTC.

This clonotype showed up many times. The chain recombines TRBV6-5 with TRBJ2-2, with TRBD2 matching over 7 bases. CDR1 is MNHEY and CDR2 is SVGAGI in the germline V gene. The CDR3 length is 16 residues. The junction had 9 bases not matched to a gene; V was cut back by 2 bases and J by 6 bases. The DNA for the CDR3 is TGTGCCAGCAGTTACGGCGGGAGCTTATTCGCCGGGGAGCTGTTTTTT. Translation gives CASSYGGSLFAGELFF.

This clonotype turned up a few times. V usage is TRBV5-1 and J usage is TRBJ1-1; weak D call: TRBD1 (6 bases). CDR3 length: 14 amino acids. Germline CDR1 and CDR2: SGHRS and YFSETQ. Trimming pared 2 bases from V and 3 bases from J, leaving 11 bases between. CDR3 sequence: CASSFGGKDTEAFF. DNA for the CDR3: TGCGCCAGCAGCTTTGGGGGCAAGGACACTGAAGCTTTCTTT.

This clonotype has at least ten counts. V usage is TRBV11-2 and J usage is TRBJ1-1; no clear D gene. With 2 bases removed from V and 1 base from J, the gap between germline ends came to 5 bases. Germline assignment: CDR1 SGHAT and CDR2 FQNNGV. The CDR3 is made up of 13 amino acids. DNA for the CDR3: TGTGCCAGCAGCTTATGGACGAACACTGAAGCTTTCTTT. Encoded protein: CASSLWTNTEAFF.

The chain's CDR3 is CASTAGSSSYNEQFF. For the CDR3, the DNA is TGTGCCAGTACCGCTGGGAGTAGCTCCTACAATGAGCAGTTCTTC. This sequence joins TRBV19 and TRBJ2-1, with D possibly matching TRBD2 (5 bases). V lost 7 bases and J lost 0, with 13 bases in between. The CDR3 runs 15 residues. From germline, CDR1 is LNHDA and CDR2 SQIVND (reference sequence).

Note on this clonotype: One base away lies a much larger clone, so this may be a sequencing read error. The J gene is TRBJ2-1, the V gene TRBV6-1; TRBD2 matches 12 bases. Germline V gives CDR1 MNHNS, CDR2 SASEGT. This CDR3 is 15 amino acids long. In DNA form, the CDR3 reads TGTGCCAGCAAGCGGACTAGCGGGGCCTACAATGGGCAGTTCTTC. Its translation is CASKRTSGAYNGQFF.

This clonotype was observed at least ten times. This chain uses TRBV28 with TRBJ1-5, with a tentative D call TRBD1 (5 bases). This CDR3 is 13 amino acids long. CDR1 and CDR2 (germline): MDHEN, SYDVKM. The germline V and J ends were trimmed by 5 bases and 6 bases, with 11 bases remaining between them. The CDR3 DNA reads as TGTGCCAGCAGTAACGGCGGGGCTCAGCCCCAGCATTTT. It is translated as CASSNGGAQPQHF.

This clonotype was seen a few times. The genes are TRBV6-1 and TRBJ1-1; 8 nucleotides align to TRBD1. This CDR3 contains 17 residues. V was pared by 6 bases and J by 4 bases, with 16 bases of the junction left unmatched. The V gene's germline CDR1 is MNHNS and CDR2 SASEGT. In DNA form, the CDR3 reads TGTGCCAGCAGCCCCCGGGGGACAGGATGGTTCGGCACTGAAGCTTTCTTT. It encodes CASSPRGTGWFGTEAFF.

Regarding this clonotype: This could be a read error, since a much larger clone is one nucleotide away. The chain carries TRBV5-5 and TRBJ2-5; 8 positions agree with TRBD1. The CDR3 has 14 amino acids. Germline V gene lookup returns CDR1 SGHKS and CDR2 YYEKEE (reference sequence). In DNA form, the CDR3 reads TGTGCCAGCAGCCGCGGACAGGGTCGTGAGACCCGGTACTTC. It codes for CASSRGQGRETRYF.

This clonotype was recorded only once. The rearrangement links TRBV11-1 to TRBJ2-1, with TRBD2 identical over 15 bases. The V gene end was trimmed by 5 bases and the J gene end by 8 bases; junction bases not matched to a gene: 10. CDR1 is SGHAT, CDR2 FQDESV, per germline (reference sequence). The CDR3 spans 17 residues. The CDR3 here is CASSAGLAGGPSDEQFF. CDR3 in DNA: TGTGCCAGCAGCGCAGGACTAGCGGGAGGGCCCTCCGATGAGCAGTTCTTC.

The chain carries TRBV20-1 and TRBJ1-2, with TRBD1 matching over 8 bases. The CDR3 has 13 residues. From germline, CDR1 is DFQATT and CDR2 SNEGSKA (reference sequence). The junction had 5 bases not matched to a gene; V was cut back by 5 bases and J by 3 bases. The CDR3 region is CSAHLQGDYGYTF. The CDR3 nucleotides read TGCAGTGCTCACCTACAGGGGGACTATGGCTACACCTTC.

The chain carries TRBV28 and TRBJ1-2; the D gene is possibly TRBD1 (5 bases). Trimming took off 8 bases at V and 7 bases at J, with 23 bases between the two ends. CDR3 length: 15 amino acids. The germline CDR1 and CDR2 sequences are MDHEN and SYDVKM. CDR3 DNA sequence: TGTGCCAGCCAATTCGGGGACGCCCGTGTGAGTGGCTACACCTTC. Translation gives CASQFGDARVSGYTF.

This clonotype has a count of ten or more. The rearrangement links TRBV28 to TRBJ2-1, with D perhaps TRBD1 or TRBD2 (5 bases each). V was pared by 7 bases and J by 8 bases, with 9 bases between. The CDR3 runs 11 residues. In germline, CDR1 is MDHEN, CDR2 SYDVKM. CDR3 protein: CASTGLDEQFF. CDR3 nucleotides: TGTGCCAGCACGGGGCTCGATGAGCAGTTCTTC.

CDR3: CASSYNGLANNEQFF. DNA for the CDR3: TGTGCCAGCAGTTACAACGGACTAGCGAACAATGAGCAGTTCTTC. The chain is built from TRBV6-5 and TRBJ2-1, with 9 bases fitting TRBD2. After removal of 2 bases from V and 5 bases from J, the junction contained 4 bases not matched to a gene. This CDR3 is 15 amino acids long. Germline V gene sequence: CDR1 MNHEY, CDR2 SVGAGI.